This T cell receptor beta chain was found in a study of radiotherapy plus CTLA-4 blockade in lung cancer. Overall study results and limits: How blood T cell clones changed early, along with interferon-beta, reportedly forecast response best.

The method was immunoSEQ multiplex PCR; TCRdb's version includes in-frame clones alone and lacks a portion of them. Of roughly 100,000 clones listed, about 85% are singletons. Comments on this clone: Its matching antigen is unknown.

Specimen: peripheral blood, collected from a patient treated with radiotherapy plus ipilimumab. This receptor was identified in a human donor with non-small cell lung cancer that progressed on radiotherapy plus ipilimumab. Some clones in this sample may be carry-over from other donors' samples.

CDR3 loop: CASRPRRGEGEKLFF. CDR3 sequence (DNA): TGTGCCAGCAGGCCCCGCAGGGGAGAGGGCGAAAAACTGTTTTTT. The chain employs TRBV6-5 and TRBJ1-4, with D perhaps TRBD1 (6 bases). The CDR3 has 15 amino acids. Deletions cut 6 bases from V and 8 bases from J, with 19 bases between. In germline, CDR1 is MNHEY, CDR2 SVGAGI.